The clone carrying this TCR beta chain came up once. Its antigen is unknown. The treatment is: some 20 received Ad26.COV2.S at low or high dose, single or two shots; roughly five received placebo; per-sample allocation not given. Specimen acquisition occurred on day 63 following the initial vaccine or placebo injection. The V end lost 2 bases, the J end lost 1 base, and 6 bases lay between the germline ends. The length of the CDR3 is 13 residues. CDR1 is MNHEY, CDR2 SVGAGI, per germline. The data derive from a study of Ad26.COV2.S vaccination and SARS-CoV-2 variants. Across the whole study: Trial arm assignment for the donor was COV1001 Ad26.COV2.S. Doses of Ad26.COV2.S were injected into muscle once or twice, 56 days apart.

Using immunoSEQ multiplex PCR, the repertoire was profiled, and TCRdb retains in-frame clones only, with some absent. The table includes 300,000 to 350,000 clones, about nine tenths detected once. Points from the study as a whole: Placebo recipients had lower spike-specific TCR breadth than vaccine recipients. Similar non-spike TCR breadth was observed in recipients of vaccine and of placebo.

The rearrangement joins TRBV6-5 to TRBJ2-7; D is undetermined. This sample comprised peripheral blood, obtained in a trial of Ad26.COV2.S vaccine versus placebo. The origin of this receptor is a person aged 18-60 years who received the Ad26.COV2.S COVID-19 vaccine or a placebo. CDR3 sequence: CASSYDPSYEQYF. The CDR3 nucleotides read TGTGCCAGCAGTTACGATCCATCCTACGAGCAGTACTTC.